The 32 T cell receptor beta chains in this list originate from one sample, sequenced in a study of blood T cell repertoires in COVID-19. Profiled with immunoSEQ multiplex PCR; TCRdb holds only in-frame clones, not every one. Among under 200,000 clones listed, about 82% were seen once. The sequenced sample consisted of peripheral blood. All receptors come from a middle-aged man with active or convalescent COVID-19.

This chain links TRBV19 with TRBJ1-4, with D tentatively TRBD1 (5 bases). The germline CDR1 and CDR2 sequences are LNHDA and SQIVND (reference sequence). The CDR3 sequence is 15 residues long. The germline V and J ends were trimmed by 5 bases and 6 bases, with 16 bases remaining between them. The chain's CDR3 is CASSSDGGYDEKLFF. CDR3 sequence (DNA): TGTGCCAGTAGTTCCGACGGGGGGTACGATGAAAAACTGTTTTTT. Full variable domain (missing parts from reference TRBV19 and TRBJ1-4): DGGITQSPKYLFRKEGQNVTLSCEQNLNHDAMYWYRQDPGQGLRLIYYSQIVNDFQKGDIAEGYSVSREKKESFPLTVTSAQKNPTAFYLCASSSDGGYDEKLFFGSGTQLSVL.

In its sample, this clone was seen a few times. The V gene is TRBV5-4, the J gene TRBJ1-3; no clear D gene. Trimming cost V 0 bases and J 7 bases, with 11 bases left between them. The CDR3 runs to 14 residues. The germline V gene has CDR1 SGHNT and CDR2 YYREEE (reference sequence). The CDR3 sequence: CASSLGRDTNTIYF. The CDR3 nucleotides read TGTGCCAGCAGCTTGGGTCGGGATACGAACACCATATATTTT.

The J gene is TRBJ2-7, the V gene TRBV11-2; 8 nucleotides agree with TRBD1. The trim removed 0 bases at V and 7 bases at J, leaving 14 bases unmatched. This CDR3 contains 17 residues. Germline V gene data show CDR1 as SGHAT and CDR2 as FQNNGV. CDR3 nucleotides: TGTGCCAGCAGCTTAGACGGACAGGGATCGCCGTGGGGGGAGCAGTACTTC. It translates to CASSLDGQGSPWGEQYF.

The chain combines TRBV7-3 with TRBJ2-3, with a weak D call TRBD2 (6 bases). With 3 bases removed from V and 5 bases from J, the gap between germline ends came to 12 bases. Germline lookup yields CDR1 SGHTA and CDR2 FQGTGA. This CDR3 contains 14 residues. The DNA for the CDR3 is TGTGCCAGCAGCTTCGGGCGGCGGGGAGATACGCAGTATTTT. Protein sequence: CASSFGRRGDTQYF.

This clone was seen once. The CDR3 reads CASSLGLAGVETQYF. In nucleotides, the CDR3 is TGTGCCAGCAGCCTAGGACTAGCGGGAGTAGAGACCCAGTACTTC. This chain connects TRBV5-4 to TRBJ2-5; 13 positions agree with TRBD2. Germline loops: CDR1 SGHNT, CDR2 YYREEE (reference sequence). CDR3 length equals 15 residues. J was trimmed by 4 bases and V by 4 bases; bases with no gene match: 4.

This clone was counted between two and nine times. The chain couples TRBV19 to TRBJ2-1; TRBD2 matches 8 bases. The V gene's germline CDR1 is LNHDA and CDR2 SQIVND (reference sequence). V shed 0 bases, J shed 7 bases, and the junction held 11 bases outside the gene matches. The CDR3 sequence is 17 residues long. The CDR3 coding sequence is TGTGCCAGTAGTATAGATCTCCAGCGGGAGTTTAGAAATGAGCAGTTCTTC. Its translation is CASSIDLQREFRNEQFF.

This clone was found once. This sequence joins TRBV19 and TRBJ1-3; D not certain. This CDR3 has 16 amino acids. V dropped 8 bases and J dropped 0 bases, with 17 bases sitting between them. Germline lookup yields CDR1 LNHDA and CDR2 SQIVND (reference sequence). CDR3 in DNA: TGTGCCAGTTCCTATACTCTACAGTCCTCTGGAAACACCATATATTTT. Protein product: CASSYTLQSSGNTIYF.

This chain joins TRBV7-2 and TRBJ1-1; possible D gene TRBD1, 5 bases. Germline CDR1 is SGHTA and CDR2 is FQGNSA. This CDR3 is 14 amino acids long. V was trimmed by 5 bases and J by 4 bases, leaving 14 bases between them. CDR3 in DNA: TGTGCCAGCAGCACCAGACAGTCCGGCACTGAAGCTTTCTTT. Its protein product is CASSTRQSGTEAFF.

Only a few counts were recorded for this clone. The junction does not match germline at one end; this may be a read error. The rearrangement joins TRBV11-2 to TRBJ2-1; 8 bases align to TRBD2. Germline CDR1 is SGHAT and CDR2 is FQNNGV. CDR3 length equals 15 residues. As DNA, the CDR3 is TGTGCCAGCACCTTACTAGCGGACTCCTACAATGAGCAGTTCTTC. This sequence encodes CASTLLADSYNEQFF.

V and J are TRBV4-2 and TRBJ2-3; D gene unclear. Per germline, CDR1 LGHNA and CDR2 YNFKEQ. The CDR3 contains 13 residues. V was shortened by 0 bases and J by 9 bases, with 10 bases between the two germline ends. CDR3 protein: CASSQDTSRTQYF. The CDR3 nucleotides read TGTGCCAGCAGCCAAGATACCAGCAGGACGCAGTATTTT.

This clone has only a few counts. The chain joins TRBV5-6 to TRBJ1-6; D ambiguous. The CDR3 is 15 amino acids. The germline V gene has CDR1 SGHDT and CDR2 YYEEEE. Trimming took 2 bases from V and 0 from J, leaving 6 bases between them. The CDR3 loop is CASSLSLSYNSPLHF. Here the CDR3 DNA reads TGTGCCAGCAGCTTATCACTCTCCTATAATTCACCCCTCCACTTT.

The rearrangement joins TRBV24-1 to TRBJ1-5, with D possibly being TRBD1 (5 bases). From germline, CDR1 is KGHDR and CDR2 SFDVKD. The CDR3 spans 15 residues. Deletions cut 6 bases from V and 0 bases from J, with 11 bases between. In nucleotides, the CDR3 is TGTGCCACCAGTCAGGGATTAGGTAGCAATCAGCCCCAGCATTTT. Encoded protein: CATSQGLGSNQPQHF.

The chain employs TRBV6-6 and TRBJ1-6; perhaps TRBD1 as D (5 bases). Trimming took off 2 bases at V and 0 bases at J, with 8 bases between the two ends. Germline V CDR1 and CDR2: MNHNY, SVGAGI (reference sequence). The CDR3 totals 16 residues. The CDR3 sequence: CASSYGGSSYNSPLHF. The CDR3 region has the DNA TGTGCCAGCAGTTACGGGGGGAGCTCCTATAATTCACCCCTCCACTTT.

The chain is built from TRBV5-1 and TRBJ1-4, with D perhaps TRBD1 (5 bases). In germline, CDR1 is SGHRS, CDR2 YFSETQ. This CDR3 spans 14 amino acids. V was clipped by 2 bases and J by 6 bases, with 11 bases between them. In nucleotides, the CDR3 is TGCGCCAGCAGCTTAGGGAGGGGCGATGAAAAACTGTTTTTT. It translates to CASSLGRGDEKLFF.

The chain has TRBV7-9 and TRBJ2-2, with 9 bases aligning to TRBD1. The V and J ends lost 4 bases and 7 bases, in that order; junction bases with no gene match: 7. In germline, CDR1 is SEHNR, CDR2 FQNEAQ (reference sequence). This CDR3 has 15 residues. The CDR3 DNA reads as TGTGCCAGCAGCTCCTTAACAGGGGGCTACGGGGAGCTGTTTTTT. This sequence encodes CASSSLTGGYGELFF.

The chain is built from TRBV5-5 and TRBJ1-2, with 9 bases fitting TRBD1. The CDR3 is 14 amino acids. The ends lost 4 bases at V and 3 bases at J; junction bases unmatched: 4. Germline assignment: CDR1 SGHKS and CDR2 YYEKEE (reference sequence). CDR3 in DNA: TGTGCCAGCAGCAGGGACAGGGAGTACTATGGCTACACCTTC. Translating gives CASSRDREYYGYTF.

The CDR3: CASSPPGGGIAIEQFF. The DNA of the CDR3 is TGTGCCAGCAGCCCCCCCGGCGGGGGTATCGCAATTGAGCAGTTCTTC. The V and J genes are TRBV13 and TRBJ2-1; TRBD2 aligns across 7 bases. CDR1 and CDR2 (germline): PRHDT, FYEKMQ (reference sequence). The CDR3 runs to 16 residues. Unmatched junction bases numbered 16, after V lost 5 bases and J lost 9 bases. Filled out from reference TRBV13 and TRBJ2-1, the complete variable domain reads AAGVIQSPRHLIKEKRETATLKCYPIPRHDTVYWYQQGPGQDPQFLISFYEKMQSDKGSIPDRFSAQQFSDYHSELNMSSLELGDSALYFCASSPPGGGIAIEQFFGPGTRLTVL.

The chain uses TRBV10-3 and TRBJ2-1; 7 bases line up with TRBD1. J lost 8 bases, V lost 0 bases, and 10 bases had no gene match. The CDR3 is 16 residues long. Germline values: CDR1 ENHRY, CDR2 SYGVKD. The CDR3, as DNA: TGTGCCATCAGTGAGTCTCGAGGGGGCCTAATGGATGAGCAGTTCTTC. Protein product: CAISESRGGLMDEQFF.

This chain links TRBV9 with TRBJ1-4, with a tentative D call TRBD1 (6 bases). V gave up 1 base and J gave up 3 bases, with 10 bases separating them. Looked up from germline, CDR1 is SGDLS and CDR2 is YYNGEE. The CDR3 is made up of 15 amino acids. The CDR3 coding sequence is TGTGCCAGCAGCGTAAGTGCAGGGGCTAATGAAAAACTGTTTTTT. It specifies CASSVSAGANEKLFF.

J is TRBJ2-7 and V is TRBV18; 9 nucleotides agree with TRBD1. V trimming: 6 bases; J trimming: 0 bases; junction bases outside the gene matches: 12. The CDR3 spans 17 residues. In germline, CDR1 is KGHSH, CDR2 LQKENI. CDR3 loop: CASSPPELGQGSYEQYF. DNA for the CDR3: TGTGCCAGCTCCCCTCCCGAATTGGGACAGGGCTCCTACGAGCAGTACTTC.

V and J are TRBV9 and TRBJ1-4, with D perhaps TRBD1 (6 bases). V was clipped by 0 bases and J by 7 bases, with 13 bases between them. The CDR3 length is 15 residues. The germline V gene encodes CDR1 SGDLS and CDR2 YYNGEE. The CDR3 sequence: CASSVGGGAGEKLFF. The CDR3 DNA is TGTGCCAGCAGCGTAGGAGGGGGGGCTGGTGAAAAACTGTTTTTT.

V usage is TRBV5-1 and J usage is TRBJ2-2; D possibly corresponds to TRBD1 (6 bases). V shed 2 bases and J shed 0 bases, with 8 bases lying between them. Germline CDR1 and CDR2: SGHRS and YFSETQ. The CDR3 covers 15 residues. The CDR3 sequence is CASSLRQANTGELFF. The CDR3 DNA is TGCGCCAGCAGCTTACGACAGGCGAACACCGGGGAGCTGTTTTTT.

This chain connects TRBV2 to TRBJ2-3; 7 bases fit TRBD2. The V segment lost 6 bases and the J segment 4 bases; nucleotides outside the gene matches: 10. This CDR3 is 15 amino acids long. Germline V lookup: CDR1 SNHLY, CDR2 FYNNEI. The CDR3 protein is CASRRGPAGADTQYF. In DNA, the CDR3 is TGTGCCAGCAGGCGGGGACCGGCGGGGGCAGATACGCAGTATTTT.

The chain combines TRBV3-1 (or the pseudogene TRBV3-2) with TRBJ2-1; D is uncertain. The CDR3 extends over 15 amino acids. Germline assignment: CDR1 LGHDT and CDR2 YNNKEL (reference sequence). V lost 1 base, J lost 3 bases, and 10 bases lay in between. CDR3 in amino acids: CASSQGQELYNEQFF. Written as DNA, the CDR3 is TGTGCCAGCAGCCAAGGACAAGAGCTCTACAATGAGCAGTTCTTC.

The CDR3: CASSQGLNTEAFF. The CDR3 DNA sequence: TGTGCCAGCAGTCAGGGGCTGAACACTGAAGCTTTCTTT. The V call is TRBV6-4, the J call TRBJ1-1, with a weak D call TRBD1 (6 bases). The germline V and J ends were trimmed by 5 bases and 0 bases, with 7 bases remaining between them. The V gene's germline CDR1 is MRHNA and CDR2 SNTAGT. The CDR3 sequence is 13 residues long.

The chain combines TRBV19 with TRBJ1-1; TRBD1 might be the D (5 bases). The CDR3 has 11 amino acids. CDR1 is LNHDA and CDR2 is SQIVND in the germline V gene (reference sequence). V was shortened by 8 bases and J by 5 bases, with 9 bases between the two germline ends. CDR3 in amino acids: CASWRGTEAFF. The CDR3 DNA reads TGTGCCAGTTGGAGGGGAACTGAAGCTTTCTTT.

This clone occurred a few times. The genes are TRBV7-8 and TRBJ1-1; 7 bases fit TRBD1. The V gene's germline CDR1 is SGHVS and CDR2 FQNEAQ. The V and J ends lost 4 bases and 0 bases, in that order; junction bases with no gene match: 5. This CDR3 has 15 amino acids. CDR3 amino acids: CASSWRDSMNTEAFF. In DNA, the CDR3 is TGTGCCAGCAGCTGGAGGGACAGCATGAACACTGAAGCTTTCTTT.

The J gene is TRBJ2-1, the V gene TRBV6-6, with 11 nucleotides matching TRBD2. J was trimmed by 5 bases and V by 0 bases; bases with no gene match: 3. Per germline, CDR1 MNHNY and CDR2 SVGAGI (reference sequence). The CDR3 consists of 16 residues. Here the CDR3 DNA reads TGTGCCAGCAGTTACTCTGAACTAGCGGGAGACAATGAGCAGTTCTTC. It translates to CASSYSELAGDNEQFF.

This sequence joins TRBV7-6 and TRBJ2-5; tentative D call: TRBD1 (5 bases). This CDR3 region has 15 residues. V dropped 0 bases and J dropped 3 bases, with 11 bases sitting between them. Germline assignment: CDR1 SGHVS and CDR2 FNYEAQ. DNA for the CDR3: TGTGCCAGCAGCTTAGCGGCCGCCAGGGAAGAGACCCAGTACTTC. Translated: CASSLAAAREETQYF.

The chain employs TRBV6-1 and TRBJ1-2, with TRBD1 matching over 8 bases. The CDR3 covers 15 residues. The V gene's germline CDR1 is MNHNS and CDR2 SASEGT. The ends lost 2 bases at V and 2 bases at J; junction bases unmatched: 4. CDR3 protein: CASSESAGGNYGYTF. The CDR3 DNA sequence: TGTGCCAGCAGTGAATCGGCAGGGGGCAACTATGGCTACACCTTC.

With regard to this clone: At the DNA level, this CDR3 is encoded by other sequences in the same sample as well. The rearrangement uses TRBV7-9 and TRBJ1-1, with 10 bases identical to TRBD1. CDR3 length: 15 amino acids. The V and J ends lost 5 bases and 3 bases, in that order; junction bases with no gene match: 6. From germline, CDR1 is SEHNR and CDR2 FQNEAQ (reference sequence). The CDR3 loop reads CASSASGTGDTEAFF. The CDR3 coding sequence is TGTGCCAGCAGCGCCTCCGGGACAGGGGACACTGAAGCTTTCTTT.

The chain couples TRBV28 to TRBJ2-7; 8 positions agree with TRBD2. The germline V gene encodes CDR1 MDHEN and CDR2 SYDVKM. The CDR3 sequence is 15 residues long. Germline trimming cut 4 bases from V and 2 bases from J; bases unmatched to any gene: 7. CDR3 sequence (DNA): TGTGCCAGCAGTTCCCAGAGCGGGGGCGCCTACGAGCAGTACTTC. This encodes CASSSQSGGAYEQYF. The whole variable domain, remainder taken from reference TRBV28 and TRBJ2-7, is DVKVTQSSRYLVKRTGEKVFLECVQDMDHENMFWYRQDPGLGLRLIYFSYDVKMKEKGDIPEGYSVSREKKERFSLILESASTNQTSMYLCASSSQSGGAYEQYFGPGTRLTVT.